The sequence of this T cell receptor beta chain was determined in a study of metastatic and nonmetastatic thyroid tumors. In the study overall: Thyroid patients, malignant and benign, had repertoires compared across blood and tumor or nodule tissue. Study results and limitations: It was reportedly found that TCR beta diversity was significantly higher in malignant thyroid tumors than in benign nodules, a difference seen in both blood and tumor samples.

No patient received treatment before thyroid surgery. Original processing notes: What underpinned the distant-metastasis classifier for papillary thyroid cancer was the set of CDR3 differences across clinicopathological groups. With MiXCR, TCRdb called clones anew from the PCR reads. TCRdb, not the authors, supplied the V and J calls. This sample has fewer than 70,000 clones, with 25% to 35% found just once. This clone was detected only a few times. Antigen: not known. Sequences were obtained from blood. This TCR derives from a female donor with papillary thyroid cancer or a benign thyroid nodule (not recorded which). Some clones in this sample may be carry-over from other donors' samples.

CDR3 nucleotides: TGTGCCAGCCGGGGGGCGAACTACTACAATGAGCAGTTCTTC. Its protein product is CASRGANYYNEQFF. This chain joins TRBV27 and TRBJ2-1, with a possible D match to TRBD2 (7 bases). Trimming cost V 8 bases and J 3 bases, with 14 bases left between them. The CDR3 is made up of 14 amino acids. The germline V gene encodes CDR1 MNHEY and CDR2 SMNVEV (reference sequence).